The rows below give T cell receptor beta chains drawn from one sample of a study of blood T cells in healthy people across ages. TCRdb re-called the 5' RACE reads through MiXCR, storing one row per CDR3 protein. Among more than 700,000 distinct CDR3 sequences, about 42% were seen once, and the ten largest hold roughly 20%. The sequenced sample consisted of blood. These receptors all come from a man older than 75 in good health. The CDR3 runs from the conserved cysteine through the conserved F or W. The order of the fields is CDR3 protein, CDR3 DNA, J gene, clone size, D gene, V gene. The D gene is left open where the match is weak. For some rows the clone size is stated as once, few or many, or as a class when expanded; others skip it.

CDR3aa: CASSLFLTGGTDTQYF
CDR3nt: TGTGCCAGCAGCTTATTTTTGACAGGGGGCACAGATACGCAGTATTTT
j_gene: TRBJ2-3
abundance: .
d_gene: TRBD1
v_gene: TRBV7-3

CDR3aa: CASSFGQEPYEQYF
CDR3nt: TGTGCCAGCAGCTTCGGACAGGAACCTTACGAGCAGTACTTC
j_gene: TRBJ2-7
abundance: .
d_gene: TRBD1
v_gene: TRBV5-4

CDR3aa: CASSPSNYGYTF
CDR3nt: TGCGCCAGCAGCCCCTCCAACTATGGCTACACCTTC
j_gene: TRBJ1-2
abundance: many
d_gene: .
v_gene: TRBV28

CDR3aa: CAWSSSGRETQYF
CDR3nt: TGTGCCTGGTCTTCTAGCGGGAGAGAGACCCAGTACTTC
j_gene: TRBJ2-5
abundance: .
d_gene: TRBD2
v_gene: TRBV30

CDR3aa: CASSRAGQSYGYTF
CDR3nt: TGTGCCAGCAGCCGCGCGGGACAGTCCTATGGCTACACCTTC
j_gene: TRBJ1-2
abundance: .
d_gene: TRBD1
v_gene: TRBV3-1

CDR3aa: CASSVANTGELFF
CDR3nt: TGTGCCAGCAGCGTGGCCAACACCGGGGAGCTGTTTTTT
j_gene: TRBJ2-2
abundance: .
d_gene: .
v_gene: TRBV13

CDR3aa: CSVREGQIPYNEQYF
CDR3nt: TGCAGTGTCAGGGAGGGACAGATCCCCTACAATGAGCAGTACTTC
j_gene: TRBJ2-7
abundance: .
d_gene: .
v_gene: TRBV20-1

CDR3aa: CSVEGGGGGYTF
CDR3nt: TGCAGCGTTGAGGGGGGCGGAGGCGGCTACACCTTC
j_gene: TRBJ1-2
abundance: .
d_gene: .
v_gene: TRBV29-1

CDR3aa: CASSPTNSGRSNEQFF
CDR3nt: TGTGCCAGCAGCCCAACCAATAGCGGGAGAAGCAATGAGCAGTTCTTC
j_gene: TRBJ2-1
abundance: many
d_gene: TRBD2
v_gene: TRBV7-3

CDR3aa: CSARDPSLAGVGAQYF
CDR3nt: TGCAGTGCTAGAGATCCGTCGCTAGCGGGAGTGGGGGCCCAGTACTTC
j_gene: TRBJ2-5
abundance: many
d_gene: TRBD2
v_gene: TRBV20-1

CDR3aa: CASSRDASRDEQFF
CDR3nt: TGTGCCAGCAGTCGGGACGCTAGCAGGGATGAGCAGTTCTTC
j_gene: TRBJ2-1
abundance: few
d_gene: .
v_gene: TRBV9

CDR3aa: CASSRDRAGERDLYF
CDR3nt: TGTGCCAGCAGCCGGGACAGGGCGGGGGAGCGAGATCTGTACTTC
j_gene: TRBJ2-7
abundance: .
d_gene: TRBD1
v_gene: TRBV12-3/TRBV12-4

CDR3aa: CASSRRQGACEQYF
CDR3nt: TGTGCCAGCAGTCGCCGACAGGGTGCCTGCGAGCAGTACTTC
j_gene: TRBJ2-7
abundance: once
d_gene: TRBD1
v_gene: TRBV25-1

CDR3aa: CASSLVALHRDNTEAFF
CDR3nt: TGTGCCAGCAGCTTAGTTGCCCTCCACAGGGATAACACTGAAGCTTTCTTT
j_gene: TRBJ1-1
abundance: .
d_gene: .
v_gene: TRBV7-9

CDR3aa: CASSSSGTTLGETQYF
CDR3nt: TGTGCCAGCAGTTCCTCCGGGACAACATTGGGAGAGACCCAGTACTTC
j_gene: TRBJ2-5
abundance: .
d_gene: .
v_gene: TRBV28

CDR3aa: CASSFWQSLTDTQYF
CDR3nt: TGTGCCAGCAGTTTCTGGCAGAGCCTCACAGATACGCAGTATTTT
j_gene: TRBJ2-3
abundance: .
d_gene: .
v_gene: TRBV12-3/TRBV12-4

CDR3aa: CASSPRASGASTDTQYF
CDR3nt: TGTGCCAGCAGCCCCCGGGCTAGCGGGGCTAGCACAGATACGCAGTATTTT
j_gene: TRBJ2-3
abundance: few
d_gene: TRBD2
v_gene: TRBV7-6

CDR3aa: CASSAEGANVLTF
CDR3nt: TGTGCCAGCAGTGCGGAGGGGGCCAACGTCCTGACTTTC
j_gene: TRBJ2-6
abundance: few
d_gene: .
v_gene: TRBV9

CDR3aa: CASSSRDFPVGEQFF
CDR3nt: TGTGCCAGCAGTAGCCGGGACTTCCCCGTCGGTGAGCAGTTCTTC
j_gene: TRBJ2-1
abundance: .
d_gene: .
v_gene: TRBV28

CDR3aa: CASSDPGTVRAFF
CDR3nt: TGTGCCAGCAGTGACCCCGGGACAGTAAGAGCTTTCTTT
j_gene: TRBJ1-1
abundance: .
d_gene: TRBD1
v_gene: TRBV25-1

CDR3aa: CASRGSSSYNEQYF
CDR3nt: TGTGCCAGCAGGGGGTCGAGCTCCTACAATGAGCAGTACTTC
j_gene: TRBJ2-7
abundance: few
d_gene: .
v_gene: TRBV12-3/TRBV12-4

CDR3aa: CSVATSGREQYF
CDR3nt: TGCAGCGTCGCTACATCTGGACGGGAGCAGTACTTC
j_gene: TRBJ2-7
abundance: .
d_gene: .
v_gene: TRBV29-1

CDR3aa: CASSQPGLTEAFF
CDR3nt: TGTGCCAGCAGCCAACCGGGATTGACTGAAGCTTTCTTT
j_gene: TRBJ1-1
abundance: few
d_gene: .
v_gene: TRBV14

CDR3aa: CSVVRATDTQYF
CDR3nt: TGCAGCGTTGTCAGGGCCACAGATACGCAGTATTTT
j_gene: TRBJ2-3
abundance: .
d_gene: .
v_gene: TRBV29-1

CDR3aa: CASSLTGSDQSQHF
CDR3nt: TGTGCCAGCAGCTTGACAGGGTCAGATCAGTCCCAGCATTTT
j_gene: TRBJ1-5
abundance: .
d_gene: TRBD1
v_gene: TRBV7-2

CDR3aa: CASSPTSGSRETQYF
CDR3nt: TGTGCCAGCAGCCCGACTAGCGGGAGCCGGGAGACCCAGTACTTC
j_gene: TRBJ2-5
abundance: .
d_gene: TRBD2
v_gene: TRBV3-1

CDR3aa: CASSDLAGAKNIQYF
CDR3nt: TGTGCCAGCAGCGACCTGGCAGGGGCCAAAAACATTCAGTACTTC
j_gene: TRBJ2-4
abundance: .
d_gene: .
v_gene: TRBV5-5